The 27 T cell receptor beta chains listed next were all sequenced from one sample in a study of control samples from healthy donors and cancer patients. The data were produced by immunoSEQ multiplex PCR, yet TCRdb's version contains in-frame clones alone and is incomplete. The sample holds about 170,000 clones, just over 85% seen once. The sample consisted of blood. All receptors come from a woman between 25 and 40 years old in good health.

The gene calls are TRBV3-1 (or the pseudogene TRBV3-2) and TRBJ1-5; 9 bases map to TRBD1. The CDR3 consists of 16 residues. The V segment lost 3 bases and the J segment 1 base; nucleotides outside the gene matches: 4. CDR1 is LGHDT, CDR2 YNNKEL, per germline (reference sequence). Here the CDR3 reads CASSHSGQGSNQPQHF. The CDR3 coding sequence is TGTGCCAGCAGCCACTCAGGACAGGGGAGCAATCAGCCCCAGCATTTT.

Concerning this clone itself: Being one base from a much bigger clone, this may be a read error. The chain recombines TRBV6-2 or TRBV6-3 with TRBJ2-6; D unresolved. Trimming took 2 bases from V and 0 from J, leaving 2 bases between them. The CDR3 length is 14 residues. Germline V gives CDR1 MNHEY, CDR2 SVGEGT. This CDR3 is CASSYSSGANVLTF. CDR3 DNA sequence: TGTGCCAGCAGTTACAGCTCTGGGGCCAACGTCCTGACTTTC.

The chain joins TRBV5-1 to TRBJ2-3, with D hard to call. The V and J ends lost 5 bases and 5 bases respectively, with 9 bases between them. This CDR3 has 12 residues. The germline gives CDR1 SGHRS, CDR2 YFSETQ. In DNA form, the CDR3 reads TGCGCCAGCAGGATAGTGGGAGATACGCAGTATTTT. Its translation: CASRIVGDTQYF.

The V gene is TRBV2, the J gene TRBJ2-7; D possibly matches TRBD1 or TRBD2 (5 bases each). The CDR3 has 13 residues. The germline V and J ends were trimmed by 8 bases and 3 bases, with 14 bases remaining between them. Germline CDR1 SNHLY, CDR2 FYNNEI. The chain's CDR3 is CASRPGPNYEQYF. DNA of the CDR3: TGTGCCAGCCGCCCGGGACCGAACTACGAGCAGTACTTC.

This sequence joins TRBV5-4 and TRBJ1-1; no reliable D call. The CDR3 spans 13 residues. Germline V gene sequence: CDR1 SGHNT, CDR2 YYREEE (reference sequence). Between the trimmed V and J ends, which lost 0 bases and 0 bases, there was a span of 3 bases. CDR3 nucleotides: TGTGCCAGCAGCTTGGCCGTGAACACTGAAGCTTTCTTT. Translation: CASSLAVNTEAFF.

J is TRBJ1-4 and V is TRBV11-2, with TRBD1 matching 8 bases. The germline V gene has CDR1 SGHAT and CDR2 FQNNGV. The V and J ends lost 0 bases and 4 bases, in that order; junction bases with no gene match: 4. The length of the CDR3 is 16 residues. The CDR3 loop is CASSLDLGQGNEKLFF. CDR3 nucleotide sequence: TGTGCCAGCAGCTTAGATTTAGGACAGGGTAATGAAAAACTGTTTTTT.

The chain joins TRBV11-2 to TRBJ2-3, with D uncertain. Germline CDR1 reads SGHAT; CDR2 reads FQNNGV. Trimming stripped 2 bases from V and 6 bases from J, with 12 bases between. This CDR3 region has 14 residues. The CDR3 protein is CASSLYRSTDTQYF. As DNA, the CDR3 is TGTGCCAGCAGCTTATATAGGTCGACGGATACGCAGTATTTT.

CDR3 in DNA: TGTGCCAGCAGTTTCCAAGGGGGGGTTGGGGAGCAGTTCTTC. It translates to CASSFQGGVGEQFF. The chain couples TRBV28 to TRBJ2-1; the D gene is possibly TRBD2 (7 bases). The V and J ends lost 3 bases and 10 bases respectively, with 16 bases between them. The CDR3 has 14 amino acids. Germline CDR1 is MDHEN and CDR2 is SYDVKM. Full variable domain (outside the CDR3, taken from reference TRBV28 and TRBJ2-1): DVKVTQSSRYLVKRTGEKVFLECVQDMDHENMFWYRQDPGLGLRLIYFSYDVKMKEKGDIPEGYSVSREKKERFSLILESASTNQTSMYLCASSFQGGVGEQFFGPGTRLTVL.

The rearrangement joins TRBV5-6 to TRBJ2-3; D gene ambiguous. Trimming left V 6 bases short and J 1 base short, with 18 bases between. This CDR3 is 16 amino acids long. Germline V gene lookup returns CDR1 SGHDT and CDR2 YYEEEE. The chain's CDR3 is CASTSAVSSRTDTQYF. CDR3 sequence (DNA): TGTGCCAGCACCTCCGCGGTTAGCTCCCGCACAGATACGCAGTATTTT.

V usage is TRBV11-2 and J usage is TRBJ1-5, with a weak D call TRBD1 (5 bases). Per germline, CDR1 SGHAT and CDR2 FQNNGV. This CDR3 comprises 15 residues. Deletions cut 3 bases from V and 0 bases from J, with 9 bases between. The chain's CDR3 is CASSFTGDSNQPQHF. The CDR3 DNA follows: TGTGCCAGCAGCTTTACGGGGGATAGCAATCAGCCCCAGCATTTT.

The CDR3 loop reads CASRKDISYNSPLHF. CDR3 coding DNA: TGTGCCAGCAGAAAAGACATCTCCTATAATTCACCCCTCCACTTT. The chain employs TRBV28 and TRBJ1-6; D is uncertain. V was trimmed by 6 bases and J by 0 bases, leaving 9 bases between them. CDR1 and CDR2 from the germline V gene are MDHEN and SYDVKM. The CDR3 loop spans 15 amino acids. Using reference TRBV28 and TRBJ1-6 for the parts outside the CDR3, the full variable domain is DVKVTQSSRYLVKRTGEKVFLECVQDMDHENMFWYRQDPGLGLRLIYFSYDVKMKEKGDIPEGYSVSREKKERFSLILESASTNQTSMYLCASRKDISYNSPLHFGNGTRLTVT.

The CDR3 region is CASSTGQGTDTQYF. The CDR3 DNA sequence: TGTGCCAGCAGTACGGGACAGGGCACAGATACGCAGTATTTT. The chain uses TRBV6-5 and TRBJ2-3; 8 nucleotides agree with TRBD1. Germline V gives CDR1 MNHEY, CDR2 SVGAGI. After removal of 5 bases from V and 1 base from J, the junction contained 2 bases not matched to a gene. The CDR3 totals 14 residues.

The V call is TRBV6-1, the J call TRBJ1-2; possibly TRBD1 for D (6 bases). Looked up from germline, CDR1 is MNHNS and CDR2 is SASEGT. The CDR3 runs to 14 residues. The V and J ends lost 3 bases and 8 bases respectively, with 16 bases between them. The CDR3 DNA reads as TGTGCCAGCAGTGATCAGGGGCCGTCGAGAGGCTACACCTTC. Translation gives CASSDQGPSRGYTF.

This rearrangement joins TRBV14 to TRBJ2-1; 10 bases line up with TRBD2. The V segment lost 2 bases and the J segment 8 bases; nucleotides outside the gene matches: 6. Germline lookup yields CDR1 SGHDN and CDR2 FVKESK. The CDR3 loop spans 15 amino acids. CDR3 sequence reads: CASSQTQREGYEQFF. Written as DNA, the CDR3 is TGTGCCAGCAGCCAAACCCAGCGGGAGGGGTATGAGCAGTTCTTC.

CDR3 coding DNA: TGTGCCAGCAGCTCCACCCAGGGGAAGTACACTGAAGCTTTCTTT. Amino acids: CASSSTQGKYTEAFF. The V call is TRBV7-9, the J call TRBJ1-1; tentatively, D is TRBD1 (6 bases). The CDR3 extends over 15 amino acids. V lost 4 bases, J lost 3 bases, and 15 bases lay in between. In germline, CDR1 is SEHNR, CDR2 FQNEAQ (reference sequence).

This clone appeared a few times. The chain has TRBV6-6 and TRBJ2-5, with 13 nucleotides matching TRBD2. J gave up 3 bases and V 5 bases, and 9 bases lay outside the gene matches. CDR3 length: 17 amino acids. CDR1 is MNHNY and CDR2 is SVGAGI in the germline V gene (reference sequence). The CDR3 DNA reads TGTGCCAGCAGTCGAGCGACTAGCGGGGGGTTAAAAGAGACCCAGTACTTC. Its translation: CASSRATSGGLKETQYF.

V usage is TRBV7-8 and J usage is TRBJ2-3; TRBD2 aligns across 14 bases. The CDR3 has 18 residues. The V and J ends lost 3 bases and 0 bases, in that order; junction bases with no gene match: 5. Germline V gene lookup returns CDR1 SGHVS and CDR2 FQNEAQ. CDR3 nucleotide sequence: TGTGCCAGCAGCTTTAAGACTAGCGGGGGGGCTAGCACAGATACGCAGTATTTT. It codes for CASSFKTSGGASTDTQYF.

In DNA, the CDR3 is TGTGCCAGCAGTTTGTTAGCGGCGCTAGGGAATACGCAGTATTTT. Translation gives CASSLLAALGNTQYF. The rearrangement links TRBV28 to TRBJ2-3, with a weak D call TRBD2 (6 bases). V was trimmed by 3 bases and J by 7 bases, leaving 17 bases between them. The CDR3 contains 15 residues. Looked up from germline, CDR1 is MDHEN and CDR2 is SYDVKM.

The chain couples TRBV24-1 to TRBJ2-2; 7 bases are shared with TRBD1. Germline CDR1 KGHDR, CDR2 SFDVKD. V gave up 3 bases and J gave up 2 bases; unmatched junction bases: 8. The CDR3 sequence is 17 residues long. CDR3 sequence: CATSDTTGTANTGELFF. The CDR3 region has the DNA TGTGCCACCAGTGATACAACCGGGACAGCTAACACCGGGGAGCTGTTTTTT.

The chain recombines TRBV5-1 with TRBJ1-1; TRBD1 matches at 7 bases. In germline, CDR1 is SGHRS, CDR2 YFSETQ. V lost 0 bases and J lost 2; bases outside the gene matches: 10. The CDR3 covers 17 residues. CDR3 in amino acids: CASSLGLLGTVNTEAFF. The CDR3 nucleotides are TGCGCCAGCAGCTTGGGACTCCTCGGGACAGTTAACACTGAAGCTTTCTTT.

This chain connects TRBV5-1 to TRBJ1-4; D ambiguous. V lost 2 bases and J 7 bases, leaving 18 bases between the germline ends. Germline CDR1 is SGHRS and CDR2 is YFSETQ. This CDR3 comprises 16 residues. The CDR3 sequence is CASSFFSLAPIEKLFF. The CDR3 DNA reads as TGCGCCAGCAGCTTTTTTTCCCTCGCCCCCATTGAAAAACTGTTTTTT.

Here the CDR3 reads CASSWDLLEGEQYF. The CDR3 nucleotides read TGTGCCAGCAGCTGGGACCTCCTGGAGGGCGAGCAGTACTTC. The chain has TRBV7-9 and TRBJ2-7; TRBD2 is a possible D gene (6 bases). The CDR3 runs 14 residues. In germline, CDR1 is SEHNR, CDR2 FQNEAQ (reference sequence). Trimming left V 4 bases short and J 6 bases short, with 16 bases between.

The CDR3 region is CASSSTAGNYGYTF. The CDR3 bases are TGTGCCAGCAGCTCCACGGCAGGAAACTATGGCTACACCTTC. The V call is TRBV28, the J call TRBJ1-2; D is unclear. This CDR3 contains 14 residues. In germline, CDR1 is MDHEN, CDR2 SYDVKM. V was trimmed by 6 bases and J by 2 bases, leaving 13 bases between them.

The genes are TRBV6-5 and TRBJ1-5; D is perhaps TRBD1 (5 bases). The germline V and J ends were trimmed by 2 bases and 7 bases, with 12 bases remaining between them. This CDR3 spans 14 amino acids. The germline V gene encodes CDR1 MNHEY and CDR2 SVGAGI. CDR3 sequence (DNA): TGTGCCAGCAGTTACGCCGGGGGAGGCCAGCCCCAGCATTTT. It encodes CASSYAGGGQPQHF.

The chain links TRBV6-5 to TRBJ2-1; D possibly corresponds to TRBD2 (6 bases). The CDR3 consists of 14 residues. The V end was cut by 0 bases, the J end by 15 bases, with 18 bases between. Germline CDR1 MNHEY, CDR2 SVGAGI. The CDR3: CASSYSTTGGSLFF. CDR3 bases: TGTGCCAGCAGTTACTCGACTACCGGAGGGAGTTTGTTCTTC.

V is TRBV9 and J is TRBJ1-2; 7 bases match TRBD1. CDR3 size: 13 residues. Germline CDR1 reads SGDLS; CDR2 reads YYNGEE. V gave up 3 bases and J gave up 5 bases; unmatched junction bases: 4. CDR3 protein: CASSAIRGYGYTF. As DNA, the CDR3 is TGTGCCAGCAGCGCCATCAGGGGGTATGGCTACACCTTC.

V and J are TRBV7-9 and TRBJ1-3; D unresolved. This CDR3 has 14 amino acids. CDR1 and CDR2 from the germline V gene are SEHNR and FQNEAQ (reference sequence). With 9 bases removed from V and 1 base from J, the gap between germline ends came to 13 bases. The CDR3 region has the DNA TGTGCCAGTCCGCGCGGCGTTTCTGGAAACACCATATATTTT. Its translation is CASPRGVSGNTIYF.